The T cell receptor beta chain under discussion was sequenced for a study of T cell responses to AZD1222 COVID-19 vaccine. This clone was recorded only once. Assay: immunoSEQ multiplex PCR; the TCRdb copy retains only in-frame clones and omits some. This sample carries 130,000 or so clones, roughly 90% of them seen once, and the ten largest clones take roughly 4%. The V and J ends lost 0 bases and 6 bases respectively, with 10 bases between them. CDR1 SGHTA and CDR2 FQGNSA come from the germline V gene. The length of the CDR3 is 14 residues. Specimen: peripheral blood, collected 28 days after the second AZD1222 dose. This chain uses TRBV7-2 with TRBJ2-3, with TRBD1 as a possible D gene (5 bases). The origin of this receptor is an adult who received the AZD1222 COVID-19 vaccine. This chain's CDR3 is CASSLAPRVDTQYF. In DNA form, the CDR3 reads TGTGCCAGCAGCTTAGCTCCCAGGGTGGATACGCAGTATTTT.